This T cell receptor (beta chain) came from a study of beta chain features in type 1 diabetes. For the study at large: Healthy donors, compared against patients, showed similar age, gender and cell yields.

Sequenced material consisted of expressed TCRB transcripts (all of the isolated RNA was reverse transcribed). Generated by immunoSEQ multiplex PCR, the TCRdb table keeps only in-frame clones and is missing some. This table has 240,000 or so clones, over 20% appearing once. The table lists this clone with a few counts. Its antigen is as yet unknown. Study results and caveats: The naive, central memory and Treg TCRB repertoires showed an apparent similarity that was greater among patients than among healthy donors. Shortening that was moderate but significant affected the TCRB CDR3s of Type 1 diabetes patients in all four CD4+ subsets.

This clonotype was obtained from a woman in her thirties or forties with type 1 diabetes. Sequenced: naive CD4+ T cells from blood.

The CDR3 DNA is TGTGCCAGCAGTGCGGGATTTTTAGAGACCCAGTACTTC. This gives the protein CASSAGFLETQYF. J is TRBJ2-5 and V is TRBV28; D perhaps matches TRBD2 (6 bases). The CDR3 length is 13 residues. Germline assignment: CDR1 MDHEN and CDR2 SYDVKM. Trimming shortened V by 5 bases and J by 4 bases, and 11 bases separated the two germline ends.